What follows are 14 T cell receptor beta chains derived from one specimen sequenced in a study of cytomegalovirus exposure and HLA in healthy donors. PCR was performed using 60 Vbeta and 13 Jbeta primers. Produced via immunoSEQ multiplex PCR; TCRdb's table is partial and in-frame only. The table lists roughly 100,000 clones, more than 75% of them singletons. Sequencing used PBMCs. The receptors were gathered from a woman between 45 and 60 years old in good health and CMV-seropositive.

This clone was seen once. As DNA, the CDR3 is TGTGCCAGCGGGACAGGAAACAATGAGCAGTTCTTC. This translates into CASGTGNNEQFF. The chain joins TRBV28 to TRBJ2-1; TRBD1 aligns across 8 bases. Germline CDR1 reads MDHEN; CDR2 reads SYDVKM. V dropped 8 bases and J dropped 5; count of bases not matched to a gene: 2. The CDR3 consists of 12 residues.

The chain has TRBV5-4 and TRBJ2-7; 8 nucleotides line up with TRBD1. Germline V lookup: CDR1 SGHNT, CDR2 YYREEE (reference sequence). The CDR3 extends over 13 amino acids. With 0 bases clipped from V and 9 bases from J, the junction kept 5 bases outside the gene matches. CDR3 nucleotides: TGTGCCAGCAGCTTGGCAGGACAGGGCCGGCAGTACTTC. Encoded protein: CASSLAGQGRQYF. The variable domain in full, completed from reference TRBV5-4 and TRBJ2-7, reads ETGVTQSPTHLIKTRGQQVTLRCSSQSGHNTVSWYQQALGQGPQFIFQYYREEENGRGNFPPRFSGLQFPNYSSELNVNALELDDSALYLCASSLAGQGRQYFGPGTRLTVT.

The chain recombines TRBV29-1 with TRBJ1-5; a possible D gene is TRBD1 (5 bases). The CDR3 is 13 residues long. Trimming pared 2 bases from V and 3 bases from J, leaving 8 bases between. The V gene's germline CDR1 is SQVTM and CDR2 ANQGSEA. CDR3 coding DNA: TGCAGCGTTGAACTGGGGCCCAATCAGCCCCAGCATTTT. Protein: CSVELGPNQPQHF.

In this sample, this clone turned up a few times. The rearrangement joins TRBV19 to TRBJ2-7; D possibly corresponds to TRBD2 (5 bases). V was pared by 5 bases and J by 6 bases, with 14 bases between. This CDR3 comprises 13 residues. Looked up from germline, CDR1 is LNHDA and CDR2 is SQIVND (reference sequence). Here the CDR3 DNA reads TGTGCCAGTAGTGACCGGACGGGGATCGAGCAGTACTTC. Translated, it gives CASSDRTGIEQYF. Full variable domain (missing parts from reference TRBV19 and TRBJ2-7): DGGITQSPKYLFRKEGQNVTLSCEQNLNHDAMYWYRQDPGQGLRLIYYSQIVNDFQKGDIAEGYSVSREKKESFPLTVTSAQKNPTAFYLCASSDRTGIEQYFGPGTRLTVT.

The chain joins TRBV15 to TRBJ1-1, with D tentatively TRBD1 (6 bases). This CDR3 contains 13 residues. Per germline, CDR1 LNHNV and CDR2 YYDKDF (reference sequence). Trimming took 5 bases from V and 4 from J, leaving 11 bases between them. The CDR3 reads CATSRQEVTEAFF. CDR3 in DNA: TGTGCCACCAGCCGACAGGAGGTCACTGAAGCTTTCTTT.

This clone was counted only a few times. This chain connects TRBV7-9 to TRBJ1-2; perhaps TRBD1 as D (6 bases). Trimming took 0 bases from V and 8 from J, leaving 19 bases between them. Per germline, CDR1 SEHNR and CDR2 FQNEAQ (reference sequence). CDR3 length equals 16 residues. Written as DNA, the CDR3 is TGTGCCAGCAGCTTAGCCCGGGACACTATGTCTATCGGCTACACCTTC. Its translation: CASSLARDTMSIGYTF. Full variable domain (outside the CDR3, taken from reference TRBV7-9 and TRBJ1-2): DTGVSQNPRHKITKRGQNVTFRCDPISEHNRLYWYRQTLGQGPEFLTYFQNEAQLEKSRLLSDRFSAERPKGSFSTLEIQRTEQGDSAMYLCASSLARDTMSIGYTFGSGTRLTVV.

The chain uses TRBV27 and TRBJ2-1, with D perhaps matching TRBD1 (5 bases). This CDR3 is 15 amino acids long. Looked up from germline, CDR1 is MNHEY and CDR2 is SMNVEV (reference sequence). The V gene lost 4 bases and the J gene lost 2 bases, with 12 bases spanning the gap. CDR3 protein: CASSSIPRAYNEQFF. As DNA, the CDR3 is TGTGCCAGCAGTTCGATACCCAGGGCCTACAATGAGCAGTTCTTC.

The chain uses TRBV4-1 and TRBJ2-7; D gene ambiguous. CDR1 MGHRA and CDR2 YSYEKL come from the germline V gene. The CDR3 is 17 residues long. The V end was cut by 0 bases, the J end by 0 bases, with 15 bases between. The CDR3 loop is CASSQEWSRASSYEQYF. CDR3 bases: TGCGCCAGCAGCCAAGAATGGTCTAGAGCGAGCTCCTACGAGCAGTACTTC.

The chain is built from TRBV7-9 and TRBJ1-2; the D gene is possibly TRBD1 (5 bases). Per germline, CDR1 SEHNR and CDR2 FQNEAQ (reference sequence). The CDR3 length is 15 residues. Trimming stripped 5 bases from V and 4 bases from J, with 17 bases between. The CDR3 loop is CASSQGGGLSYGYTF. The CDR3 DNA reads as TGTGCCAGCAGCCAAGGCGGGGGACTTAGCTATGGCTACACCTTC.

The chain uses TRBV11-3 and TRBJ1-1, with D possibly matching TRBD1 (5 bases). V lost 1 base to trimming and J lost 5 bases, with 11 bases between them. CDR1 is SGHNT and CDR2 is YENEEA in the germline V gene. This CDR3 has 14 amino acids. The CDR3 DNA sequence: TGTGCCAGCAGCTTAGGCGGAAGGGGTACTGAAGCTTTCTTT. Protein sequence: CASSLGGRGTEAFF.

V is TRBV11-2 and J is TRBJ2-3, with TRBD1 matching over 9 bases. This CDR3 region has 18 residues. Germline V lookup: CDR1 SGHAT, CDR2 FQNNGV. The junction had 12 bases not matched to a gene; V was cut back by 2 bases and J by 3 bases. The CDR3 reads CASSLISGTGMRTDTQYF. The CDR3 bases are TGTGCCAGCAGCTTAATCTCCGGGACAGGGATGAGAACAGATACGCAGTATTTT. The whole variable domain, filled in from reference TRBV11-2 and TRBJ2-3, reads EAGVAQSPRYKIIEKRQSVAFWCNPISGHATLYWYQQILGQGPKLLIQFQNNGVVDDSQLPKDRFSAERLKGVDSTLKIQPAKLEDSAVYLCASSLISGTGMRTDTQYFGPGTRLTVL.

The chain combines TRBV7-9 with TRBJ1-5; 9 nucleotides align to TRBD1. CDR1 and CDR2 from the germline V gene are SEHNR and FQNEAQ (reference sequence). CDR3 length: 16 residues. Germline trimming cut 4 bases from V and 4 bases from J; bases unmatched to any gene: 8. CDR3 loop: CASSSLRTGENQPQHF. CDR3 nucleotides: TGTGCCAGCAGCTCCCTTCGGACAGGGGAAAATCAGCCCCAGCATTTT.

The V and J genes are TRBV19 and TRBJ1-2; D is perhaps TRBD1 (5 bases). V dropped 6 bases and J dropped 0 bases, with 17 bases sitting between them. There are 16 residues in the CDR3. The germline V gene encodes CDR1 LNHDA and CDR2 SQIVND (reference sequence). DNA of the CDR3: TGTGCCAGTAGCTGGCGGGGGGGAAGGGCTAACTATGGCTACACCTTC. The encoded protein is CASSWRGGRANYGYTF.

This chain connects TRBV11-2 to TRBJ2-3; D is undetermined. Germline V CDR1 and CDR2: SGHAT, FQNNGV. This CDR3 region has 11 residues. V lost 4 bases, J lost 8 bases, and 7 bases lay in between. The chain's CDR3 is CASSYIGTQYF. DNA for the CDR3: TGTGCCAGCAGCTATATCGGTACGCAGTATTTT.